This T cell receptor (beta chain) appears in the sequencing data of a study of cytomegalovirus exposure and HLA in healthy donors. With regard to this clone: Its antigen is currently unknown.

Everyone who donated was a healthy bone marrow donor. CDR1 MDHEN and CDR2 SYDVKM come from the germline V gene. The CDR3 consists of 16 residues. The V and J ends lost 2 bases and 2 bases, in that order; junction bases with no gene match: 3. The PCR made use of 60 Vbeta and 13 Jbeta primers. The method was immunoSEQ multiplex PCR; TCRdb's version includes in-frame clones alone and lacks a portion of them. The sample consists of 95,000 to 150,000 clones, approximately 72% of them appearing once. Study-level results: Rarity held for most TCR sequences, but there were some public TCRs that occurred in many donors.

Sequenced material: PBMCs. This receptor was identified in a man aged 18 to 30 in good health and CMV-seronegative. The chain couples TRBV28 to TRBJ2-2; 9 bases fit TRBD2. CDR3 sequence: CASSLPSGANTGELFF. In DNA form, the CDR3 reads TGTGCCAGCAGTTTACCTAGCGGGGCTAACACCGGGGAGCTGTTTTTT. Full variable domain (missing parts from reference TRBV28 and TRBJ2-2): DVKVTQSSRYLVKRTGEKVFLECVQDMDHENMFWYRQDPGLGLRLIYFSYDVKMKEKGDIPEGYSVSREKKERFSLILESASTNQTSMYLCASSLPSGANTGELFFGEGSRLTVL.